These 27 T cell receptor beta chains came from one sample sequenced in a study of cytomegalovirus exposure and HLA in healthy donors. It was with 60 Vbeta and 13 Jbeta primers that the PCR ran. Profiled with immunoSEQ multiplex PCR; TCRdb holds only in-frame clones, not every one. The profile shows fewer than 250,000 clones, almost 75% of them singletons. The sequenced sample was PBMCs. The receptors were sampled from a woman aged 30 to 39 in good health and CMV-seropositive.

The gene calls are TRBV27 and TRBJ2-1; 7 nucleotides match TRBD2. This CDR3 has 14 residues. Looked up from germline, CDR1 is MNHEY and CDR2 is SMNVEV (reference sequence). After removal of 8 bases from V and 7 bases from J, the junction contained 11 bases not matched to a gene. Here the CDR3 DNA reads TGTGCCAGCCAACCCTTGCGGGAGAGTAATGAGCAGTTCTTC. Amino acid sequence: CASQPLRESNEQFF.

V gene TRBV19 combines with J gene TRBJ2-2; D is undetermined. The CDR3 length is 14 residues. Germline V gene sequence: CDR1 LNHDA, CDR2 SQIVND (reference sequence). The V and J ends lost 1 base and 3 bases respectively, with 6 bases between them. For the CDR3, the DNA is TGTGCCAGTAGTATAGGGCAGGACACCGGGGAGCTGTTTTTT. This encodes CASSIGQDTGELFF.

CDR3 residues: CSVLSSYNEQFF. Here the CDR3 DNA reads TGCAGCGTCCTATCCTCCTACAATGAGCAGTTCTTC. The chain is built from TRBV29-1 and TRBJ2-1; D is undetermined. The CDR3 covers 12 residues. Germline V gene sequence: CDR1 SQVTM, CDR2 ANQGSEA. V dropped 6 bases and J dropped 0 bases, with 6 bases sitting between them.

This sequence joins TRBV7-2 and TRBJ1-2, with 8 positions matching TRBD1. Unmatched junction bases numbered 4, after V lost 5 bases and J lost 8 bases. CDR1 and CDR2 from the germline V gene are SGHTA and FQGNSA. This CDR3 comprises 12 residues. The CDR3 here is CASSAGGWGYTF. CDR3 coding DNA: TGTGCCAGCAGCGCAGGGGGCTGGGGCTACACCTTC.

The chain's CDR3 is CATSRGAANSNQPQHF. The CDR3 coding sequence is TGTGCCACCAGCAGAGGGGCTGCTAATAGCAATCAGCCCCAGCATTTT. The rearrangement joins TRBV15 to TRBJ1-5; D ambiguous. The CDR3 length is 16 residues. V lost 1 base and J lost 0, with 10 bases in between. The V gene's germline CDR1 is LNHNV and CDR2 YYDKDF (reference sequence). The variable domain in full, completed from reference TRBV15 and TRBJ1-5, reads DAMVIQNPRYQVTQFGKPVTLSCSQTLNHNVMYWYQQKSSQAPKLLFHYYDKDFNNEADTPDNFQSRRPNTSFCFLDIRSPGLGDTAMYLCATSRGAANSNQPQHFGDGTRLSIL.

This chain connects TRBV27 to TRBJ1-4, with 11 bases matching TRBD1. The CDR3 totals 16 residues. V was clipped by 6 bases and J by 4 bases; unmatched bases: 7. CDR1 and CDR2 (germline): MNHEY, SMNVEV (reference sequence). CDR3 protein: CASSPGQGAYNEKLFF. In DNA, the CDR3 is TGTGCCAGCAGCCCCGGACAGGGGGCTTATAATGAAAAACTGTTTTTT.

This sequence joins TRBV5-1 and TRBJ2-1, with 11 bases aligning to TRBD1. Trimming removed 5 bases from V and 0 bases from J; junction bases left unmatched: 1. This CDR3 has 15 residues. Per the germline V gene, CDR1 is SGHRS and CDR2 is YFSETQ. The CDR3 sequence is CASRGTGGSYNEQFF. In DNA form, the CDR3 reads TGCGCCAGCAGGGGGACAGGGGGCTCCTACAATGAGCAGTTCTTC.

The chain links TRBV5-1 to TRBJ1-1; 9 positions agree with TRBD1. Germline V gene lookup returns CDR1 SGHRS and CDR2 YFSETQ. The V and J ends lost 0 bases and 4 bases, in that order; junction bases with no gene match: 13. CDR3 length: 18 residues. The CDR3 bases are TGCGCCAGCAGCTTGGGCTTTGCCGGGACAGGGAGCCTCACTGAAGCTTTCTTT. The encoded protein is CASSLGFAGTGSLTEAFF.

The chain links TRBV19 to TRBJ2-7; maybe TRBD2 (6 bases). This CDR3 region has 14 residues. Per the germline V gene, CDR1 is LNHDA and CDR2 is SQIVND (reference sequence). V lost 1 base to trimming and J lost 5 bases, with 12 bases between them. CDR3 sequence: CASSIAQEGHEQYF. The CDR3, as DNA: TGTGCCAGTAGTATAGCCCAGGAGGGCCACGAGCAGTACTTC. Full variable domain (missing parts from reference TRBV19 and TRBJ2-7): DGGITQSPKYLFRKEGQNVTLSCEQNLNHDAMYWYRQDPGQGLRLIYYSQIVNDFQKGDIAEGYSVSREKKESFPLTVTSAQKNPTAFYLCASSIAQEGHEQYFGPGTRLTVT.

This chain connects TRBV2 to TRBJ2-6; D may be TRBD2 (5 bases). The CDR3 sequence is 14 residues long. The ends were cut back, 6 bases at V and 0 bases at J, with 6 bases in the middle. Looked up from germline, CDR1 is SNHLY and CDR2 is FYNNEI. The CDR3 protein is CASSRGSGANVLTF. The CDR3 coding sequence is TGTGCCAGCAGCCGGGGCTCTGGGGCCAACGTCCTGACTTTC.

CDR3: CASSQIAGTANYEQYF. In nucleotides, the CDR3 is TGCGCCAGCAGCCAGATTGCCGGGACAGCGAACTACGAGCAGTACTTC. The rearrangement links TRBV4-1 to TRBJ2-5, with 7 bases identical to TRBD1. The DNA end is a closer match to TRBJ2-7, so the J assignment may be wrong. Germline values: CDR1 MGHRA, CDR2 YSYEKL. This CDR3 region has 16 residues.

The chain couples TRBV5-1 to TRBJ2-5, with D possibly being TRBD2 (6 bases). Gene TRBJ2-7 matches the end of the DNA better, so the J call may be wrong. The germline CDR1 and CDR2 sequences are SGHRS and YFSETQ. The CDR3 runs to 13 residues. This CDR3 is CASSLAGGREQYF. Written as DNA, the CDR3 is TGCGCCAGCAGCTTGGCCGGGGGTCGCGAGCAGTACTTC.

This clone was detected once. The CDR3 coding sequence is TGTGCCAGCTCACCACAGAGACAGGGAGCCACTGAAGCTTTCTTT. It is translated as CASSPQRQGATEAFF. The V call is TRBV18, the J call TRBJ1-1; 7 nucleotides line up with TRBD1. V shed 1 base, J shed 4 bases, and the junction held 6 bases outside the gene matches. The length of the CDR3 is 15 residues. The germline V gene encodes CDR1 KGHSH and CDR2 LQKENI.

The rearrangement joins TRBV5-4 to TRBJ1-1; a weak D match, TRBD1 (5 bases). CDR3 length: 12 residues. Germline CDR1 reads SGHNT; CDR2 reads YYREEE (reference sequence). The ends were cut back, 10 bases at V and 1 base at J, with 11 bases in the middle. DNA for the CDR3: TGTGCCGGCCAAAGGGGGAACACTGAAGCTTTCTTT. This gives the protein CAGQRGNTEAFF.

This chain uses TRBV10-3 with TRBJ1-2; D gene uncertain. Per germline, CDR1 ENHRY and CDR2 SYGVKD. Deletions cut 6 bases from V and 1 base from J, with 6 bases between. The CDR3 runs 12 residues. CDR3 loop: CAISGVNYGYTF. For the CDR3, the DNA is TGTGCCATCAGCGGGGTTAACTATGGCTACACCTTC.

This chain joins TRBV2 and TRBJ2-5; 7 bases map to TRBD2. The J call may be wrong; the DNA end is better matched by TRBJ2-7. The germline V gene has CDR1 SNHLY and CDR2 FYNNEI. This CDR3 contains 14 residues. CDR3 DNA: TGTGCCAGCAGGGGGACTATCAACACCTACGAGCAGTACTTC. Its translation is CASRGTINTYEQYF.

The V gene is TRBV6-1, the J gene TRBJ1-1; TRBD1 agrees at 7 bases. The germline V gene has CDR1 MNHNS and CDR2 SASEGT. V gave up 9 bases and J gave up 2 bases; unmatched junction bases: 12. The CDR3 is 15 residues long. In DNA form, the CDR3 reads TGTGCCAGTTTTCTACAGGGGCTACCTAACACTGAAGCTTTCTTT. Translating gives CASFLQGLPNTEAFF.

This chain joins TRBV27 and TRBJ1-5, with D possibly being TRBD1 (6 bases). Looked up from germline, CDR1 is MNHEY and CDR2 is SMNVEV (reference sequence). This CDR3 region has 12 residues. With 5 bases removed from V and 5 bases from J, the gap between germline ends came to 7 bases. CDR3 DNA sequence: TGTGCCAGCAGTGAGGGGGATCAGCCCCAGCATTTT. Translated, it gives CASSEGDQPQHF.

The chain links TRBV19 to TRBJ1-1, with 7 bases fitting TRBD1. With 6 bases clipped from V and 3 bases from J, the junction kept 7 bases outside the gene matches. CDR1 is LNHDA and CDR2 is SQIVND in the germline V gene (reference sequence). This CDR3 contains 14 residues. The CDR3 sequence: CASSQQGSHTEAFF. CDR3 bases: TGTGCCAGTAGCCAACAGGGGTCACACACTGAAGCTTTCTTT. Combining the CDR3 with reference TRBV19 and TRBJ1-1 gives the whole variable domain DGGITQSPKYLFRKEGQNVTLSCEQNLNHDAMYWYRQDPGQGLRLIYYSQIVNDFQKGDIAEGYSVSREKKESFPLTVTSAQKNPTAFYLCASSQQGSHTEAFFGQGTRLTVV.

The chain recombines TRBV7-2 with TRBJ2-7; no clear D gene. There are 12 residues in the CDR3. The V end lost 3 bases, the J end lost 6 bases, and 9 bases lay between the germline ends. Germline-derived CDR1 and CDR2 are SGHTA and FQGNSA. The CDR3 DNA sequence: TGTGCCAGCAGCTTTTCTAGTCGCGAGCAGTACTTC. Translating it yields CASSFSSREQYF.

The CDR3 DNA follows: TGTGCCAGCAGCTTAGTGGTAGCGGGTGAGCAGTACTTC. The encoded protein is CASSLVVAGEQYF. The V gene is TRBV11-2, the J gene TRBJ2-7, with 7 nucleotides matching TRBD2. The CDR3 is 13 residues long. With 1 base clipped from V and 7 bases from J, the junction kept 4 bases outside the gene matches. Per the germline V gene, CDR1 is SGHAT and CDR2 is FQNNGV.

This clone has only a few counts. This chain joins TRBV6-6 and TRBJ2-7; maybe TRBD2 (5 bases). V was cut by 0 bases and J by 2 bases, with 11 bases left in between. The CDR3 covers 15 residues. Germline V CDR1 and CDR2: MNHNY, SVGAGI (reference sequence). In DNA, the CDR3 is TGTGCCAGCAGTTACTCGGAGCGGTCCGCCTACGAGCAGTACTTC. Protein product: CASSYSERSAYEQYF.

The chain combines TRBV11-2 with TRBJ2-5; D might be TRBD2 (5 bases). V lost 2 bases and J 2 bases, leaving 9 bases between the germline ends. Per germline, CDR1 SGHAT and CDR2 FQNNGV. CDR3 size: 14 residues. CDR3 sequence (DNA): TGTGCCAGCAGCTTATCAGCGGTACAAGAGACCCAGTACTTC. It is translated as CASSLSAVQETQYF.

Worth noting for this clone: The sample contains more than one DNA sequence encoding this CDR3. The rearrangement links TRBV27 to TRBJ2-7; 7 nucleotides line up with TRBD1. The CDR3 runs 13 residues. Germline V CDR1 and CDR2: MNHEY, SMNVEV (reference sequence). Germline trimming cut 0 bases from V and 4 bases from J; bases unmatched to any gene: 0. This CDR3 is CASSLSTGYEQYF. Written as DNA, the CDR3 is TGTGCCAGCAGTTTATCGACAGGGTACGAGCAGTACTTC.

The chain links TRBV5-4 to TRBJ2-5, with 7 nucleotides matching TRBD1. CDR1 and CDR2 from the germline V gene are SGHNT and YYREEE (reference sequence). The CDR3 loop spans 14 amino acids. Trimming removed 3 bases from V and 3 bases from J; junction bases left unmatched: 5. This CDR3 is CASSSPTGEETQYF. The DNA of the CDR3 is TGTGCCAGCAGCTCCCCTACAGGGGAAGAGACCCAGTACTTC. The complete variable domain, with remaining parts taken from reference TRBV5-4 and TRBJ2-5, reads ETGVTQSPTHLIKTRGQQVTLRCSSQSGHNTVSWYQQALGQGPQFIFQYYREEENGRGNFPPRFSGLQFPNYSSELNVNALELDDSALYLCASSSPTGEETQYFGPGTRLLVL.

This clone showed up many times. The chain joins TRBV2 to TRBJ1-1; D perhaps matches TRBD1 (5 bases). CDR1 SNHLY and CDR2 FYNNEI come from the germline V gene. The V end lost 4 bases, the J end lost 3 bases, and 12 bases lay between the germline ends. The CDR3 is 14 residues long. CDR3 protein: CASSVGQGDTEAFF. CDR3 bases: TGTGCCAGCAGTGTTGGCCAAGGGGACACTGAAGCTTTCTTT.

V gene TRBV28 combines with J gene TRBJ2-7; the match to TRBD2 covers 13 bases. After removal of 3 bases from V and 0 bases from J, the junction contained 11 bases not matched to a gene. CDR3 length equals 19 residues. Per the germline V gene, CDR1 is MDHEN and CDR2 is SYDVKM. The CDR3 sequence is CASSFFLGLAGPVSYEQYF. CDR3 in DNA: TGTGCCAGCAGTTTTTTTTTGGGACTAGCGGGACCCGTCTCCTACGAGCAGTACTTC.